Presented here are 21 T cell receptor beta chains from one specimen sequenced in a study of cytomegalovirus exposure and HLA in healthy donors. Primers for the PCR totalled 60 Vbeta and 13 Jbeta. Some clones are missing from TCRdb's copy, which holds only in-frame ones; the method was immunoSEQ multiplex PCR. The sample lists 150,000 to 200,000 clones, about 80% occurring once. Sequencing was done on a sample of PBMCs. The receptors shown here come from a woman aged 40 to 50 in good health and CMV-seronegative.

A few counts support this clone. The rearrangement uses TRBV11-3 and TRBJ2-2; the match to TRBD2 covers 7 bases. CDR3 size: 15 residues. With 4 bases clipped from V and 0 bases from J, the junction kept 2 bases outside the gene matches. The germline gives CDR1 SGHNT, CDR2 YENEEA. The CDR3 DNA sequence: TGTGCCAGCAGCTCCGGACTAGCGAACACCGGGGAGCTGTTTTTT. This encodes CASSSGLANTGELFF.

CDR3 nucleotides: TGCGCCAGCAGCACTCGCGGGAGTAATGAGCAGTTCTTC. This codes for CASSTRGSNEQFF. The J gene is TRBJ2-1, the V gene TRBV4-3; the match to TRBD2 covers 7 bases. Per the germline V gene, CDR1 is LGHNA and CDR2 is YSLEER. The ends lost 5 bases at V and 7 bases at J; junction bases unmatched: 5. This CDR3 is 13 amino acids long.

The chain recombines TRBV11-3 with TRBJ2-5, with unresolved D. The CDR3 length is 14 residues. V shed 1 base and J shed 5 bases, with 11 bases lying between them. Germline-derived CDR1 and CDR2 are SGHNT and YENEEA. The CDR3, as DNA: TGTGCCAGCAGCTTAGTTCCTAGTTGGGAGACCCAGTACTTC. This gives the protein CASSLVPSWETQYF. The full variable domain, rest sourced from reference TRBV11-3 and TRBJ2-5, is EAGVVQSPRYKIIEKKQPVAFWCNPISGHNTLYWYLQNLGQGPELLIRYENEEAVDDSQLPKDRFSAERLKGVDSTLKIQPAELGDSAVYLCASSLVPSWETQYFGPGTRLLVL.

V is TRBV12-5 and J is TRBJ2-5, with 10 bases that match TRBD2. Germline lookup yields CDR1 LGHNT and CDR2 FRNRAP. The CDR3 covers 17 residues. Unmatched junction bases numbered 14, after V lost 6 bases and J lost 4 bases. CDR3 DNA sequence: TGTGCTAGTGGCAAGTATCTAGCGGGGGATATGAGAGAGACCCAGTACTTC. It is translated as CASGKYLAGDMRETQYF.

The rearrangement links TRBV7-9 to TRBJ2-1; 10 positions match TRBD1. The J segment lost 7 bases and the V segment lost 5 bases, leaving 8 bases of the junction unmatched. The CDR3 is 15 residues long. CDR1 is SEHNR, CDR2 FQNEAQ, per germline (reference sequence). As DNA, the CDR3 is TGTGCCAGCAGCGGCCGGGACAGGGGATTGAATGAGCAGTTCTTC. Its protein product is CASSGRDRGLNEQFF.

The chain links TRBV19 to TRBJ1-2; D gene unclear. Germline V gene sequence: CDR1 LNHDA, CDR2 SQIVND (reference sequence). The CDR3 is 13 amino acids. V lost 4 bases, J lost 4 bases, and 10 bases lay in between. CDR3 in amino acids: CASSTLGGYGYTF. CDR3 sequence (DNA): TGTGCCAGTAGTACCCTCGGCGGCTATGGCTACACCTTC.

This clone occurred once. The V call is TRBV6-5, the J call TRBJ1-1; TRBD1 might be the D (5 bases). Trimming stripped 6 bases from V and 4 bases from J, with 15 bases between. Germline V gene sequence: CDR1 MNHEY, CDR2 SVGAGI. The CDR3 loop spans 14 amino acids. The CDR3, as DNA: TGTGCCAGCAGGAGTAGGGAGGGGAGCACTGAAGCTTTCTTT. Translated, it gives CASRSREGSTEAFF.

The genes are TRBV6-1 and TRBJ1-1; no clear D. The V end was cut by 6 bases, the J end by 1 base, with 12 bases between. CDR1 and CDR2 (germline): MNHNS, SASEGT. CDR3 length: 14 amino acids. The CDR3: CASRPDFQNTEAFF. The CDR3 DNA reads TGTGCCAGCAGACCGGACTTTCAGAACACTGAAGCTTTCTTT.

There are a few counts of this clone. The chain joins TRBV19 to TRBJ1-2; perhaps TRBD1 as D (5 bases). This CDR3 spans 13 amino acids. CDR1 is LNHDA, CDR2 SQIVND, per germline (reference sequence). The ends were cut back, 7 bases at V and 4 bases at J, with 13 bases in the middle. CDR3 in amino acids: CASTPAGPYGYTF. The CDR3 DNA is TGTGCCAGTACTCCCGCGGGGCCCTATGGCTACACCTTC.

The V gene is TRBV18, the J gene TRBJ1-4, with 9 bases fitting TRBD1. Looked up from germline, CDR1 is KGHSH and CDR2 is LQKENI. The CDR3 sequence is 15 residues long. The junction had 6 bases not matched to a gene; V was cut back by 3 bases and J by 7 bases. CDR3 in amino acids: CASSPVGQGVEKLFF. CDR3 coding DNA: TGTGCCAGCTCACCGGTGGGACAGGGTGTTGAAAAACTGTTTTTT.

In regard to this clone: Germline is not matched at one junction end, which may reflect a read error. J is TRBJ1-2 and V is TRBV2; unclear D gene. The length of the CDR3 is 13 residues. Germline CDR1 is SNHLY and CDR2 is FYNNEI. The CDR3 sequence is CASKALLYYGYTF. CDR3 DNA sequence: TGTGCGTCCAAGGCGCTCTTATACTATGGCTATACCTTC.

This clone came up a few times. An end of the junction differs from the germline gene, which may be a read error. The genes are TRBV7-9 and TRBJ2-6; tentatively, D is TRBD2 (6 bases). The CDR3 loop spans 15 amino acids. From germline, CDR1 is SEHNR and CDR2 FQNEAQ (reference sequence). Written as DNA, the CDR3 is TGTGCCAGCAGCTTAGTCGGGACTGGGGCCAACGGCCTGACTTTC. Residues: CASSLVGTGANGLTF.

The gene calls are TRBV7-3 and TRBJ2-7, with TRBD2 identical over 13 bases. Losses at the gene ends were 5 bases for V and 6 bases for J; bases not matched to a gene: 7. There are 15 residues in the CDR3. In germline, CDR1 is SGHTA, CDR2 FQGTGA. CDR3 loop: CASSQGLAGAREQYF. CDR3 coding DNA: TGTGCCAGCAGCCAAGGACTAGCGGGAGCTCGCGAGCAGTACTTC.

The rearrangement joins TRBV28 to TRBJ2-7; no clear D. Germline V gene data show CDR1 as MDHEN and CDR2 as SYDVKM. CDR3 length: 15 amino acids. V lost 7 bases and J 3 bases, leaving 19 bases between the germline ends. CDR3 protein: CASTSPHDKNYEQYF. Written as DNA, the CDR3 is TGTGCCAGCACCTCCCCTCATGACAAAAACTACGAGCAGTACTTC.

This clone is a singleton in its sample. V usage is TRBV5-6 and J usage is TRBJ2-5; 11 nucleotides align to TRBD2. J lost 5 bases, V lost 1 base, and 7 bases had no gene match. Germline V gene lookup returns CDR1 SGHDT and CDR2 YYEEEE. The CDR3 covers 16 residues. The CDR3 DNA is TGTGCCAGCAGCTTGAAACTAGCGGGAGTACCTGAGACCCAGTACTTC. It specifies CASSLKLAGVPETQYF.

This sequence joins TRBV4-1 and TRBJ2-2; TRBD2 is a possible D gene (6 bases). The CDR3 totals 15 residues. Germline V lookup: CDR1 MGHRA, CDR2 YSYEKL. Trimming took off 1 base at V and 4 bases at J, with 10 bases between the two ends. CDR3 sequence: CASSQGGDGTGELFF. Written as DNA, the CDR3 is TGCGCCAGCAGCCAAGGCGGGGACGGCACCGGGGAGCTGTTTTTT.

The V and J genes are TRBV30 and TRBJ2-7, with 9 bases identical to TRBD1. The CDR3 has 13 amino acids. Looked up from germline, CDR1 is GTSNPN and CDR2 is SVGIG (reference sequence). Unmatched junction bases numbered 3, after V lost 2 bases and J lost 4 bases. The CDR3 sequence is CAWSRDRVYEQYF. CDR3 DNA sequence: TGTGCCTGGAGTAGGGACAGGGTTTACGAGCAGTACTTC.

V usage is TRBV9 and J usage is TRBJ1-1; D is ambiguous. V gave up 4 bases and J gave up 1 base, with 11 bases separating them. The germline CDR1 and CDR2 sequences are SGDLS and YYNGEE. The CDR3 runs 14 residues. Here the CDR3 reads CASSNRSWNTEAFF. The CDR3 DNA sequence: TGTGCCAGCAGCAATAGGAGCTGGAACACTGAAGCTTTCTTT.

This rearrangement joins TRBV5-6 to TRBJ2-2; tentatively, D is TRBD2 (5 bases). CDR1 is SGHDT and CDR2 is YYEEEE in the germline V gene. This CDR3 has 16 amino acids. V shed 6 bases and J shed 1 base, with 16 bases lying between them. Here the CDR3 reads CASTKRGIQNTGELFF. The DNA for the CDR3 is TGTGCCAGCACCAAGAGAGGGATCCAGAACACCGGGGAGCTGTTTTTT.

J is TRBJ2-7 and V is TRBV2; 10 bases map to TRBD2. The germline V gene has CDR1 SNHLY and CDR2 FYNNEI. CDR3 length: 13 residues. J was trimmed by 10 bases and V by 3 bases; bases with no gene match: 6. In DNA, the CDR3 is TGTGCCAGCAGTGAGGTTAGCGGGGGGCTACAGTACTTC. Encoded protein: CASSEVSGGLQYF.

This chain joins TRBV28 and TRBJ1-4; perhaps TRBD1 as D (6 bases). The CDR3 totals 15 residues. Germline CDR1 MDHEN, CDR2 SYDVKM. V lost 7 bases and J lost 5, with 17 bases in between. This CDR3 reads CASTTTGTTNEKLFF. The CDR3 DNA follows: TGTGCCAGCACCACAACAGGGACCACAAATGAAAAACTGTTTTTT.